The source of this T cell receptor (beta chain) is a study of blood T cell repertoires in COVID-19. Study-level information: Material from acute and convalescent COVID-19 was sourced from the United States, Italy and Spain.

In the original processing: Amplification from reference gene primers served as the basis for estimated nucleated cell counts. Sequencing was performed with immunoSEQ multiplex PCR; in TCRdb, only in-frame clones are kept and a portion is missing. The DNA was the basis for D and trimming; V, J and clone size are from that table. Of about 210,000 clones in the sample, around 86% were seen once. CDR3 length: 15 residues. The V and J ends lost 8 bases and 9 bases respectively, with 20 bases between them. The germline V gene has CDR1 MNHEY and CDR2 SMNVEV (reference sequence). Participants came from 20 to 25 US areas, aged about 18 to 95 years. Participant-given clinical history determined each cohort assignment.

Sequencing was performed on PBMCs or T cells enriched from blood (not recorded which). The sequence was obtained from a woman aged 35 to 49 with acute COVID-19. The chain has TRBV27 and TRBJ1-6; TRBD1 might be the D (6 bases). DNA of the CDR3: TGTGCCAGCTCCTCGGCGGGGGCGAAATTTTCACCCCTCCACTTT. Amino acids: CASSSAGAKFSPLHF.